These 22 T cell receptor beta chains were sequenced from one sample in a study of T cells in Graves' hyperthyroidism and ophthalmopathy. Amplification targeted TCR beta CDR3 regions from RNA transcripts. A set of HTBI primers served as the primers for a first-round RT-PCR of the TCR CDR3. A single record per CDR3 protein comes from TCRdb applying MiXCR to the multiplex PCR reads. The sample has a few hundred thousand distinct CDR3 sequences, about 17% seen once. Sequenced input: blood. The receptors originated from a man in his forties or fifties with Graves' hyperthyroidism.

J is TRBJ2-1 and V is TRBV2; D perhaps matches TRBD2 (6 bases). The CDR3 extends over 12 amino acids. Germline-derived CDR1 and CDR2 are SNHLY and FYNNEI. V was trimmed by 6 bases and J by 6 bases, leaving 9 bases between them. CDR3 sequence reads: CASSRDSNEQFF. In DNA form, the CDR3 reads TGTGCCAGCAGCCGGGACTCCAATGAGCAGTTCTTC.

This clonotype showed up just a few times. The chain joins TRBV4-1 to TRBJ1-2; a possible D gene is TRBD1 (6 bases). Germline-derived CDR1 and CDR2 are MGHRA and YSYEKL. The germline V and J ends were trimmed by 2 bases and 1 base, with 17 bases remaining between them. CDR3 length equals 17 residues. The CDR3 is CASSQPGGPLNNYGYTF. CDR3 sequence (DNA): TGCGCCAGCAGCCAACCGGGGGGGCCGCTAAATAACTATGGCTACACCTTC.

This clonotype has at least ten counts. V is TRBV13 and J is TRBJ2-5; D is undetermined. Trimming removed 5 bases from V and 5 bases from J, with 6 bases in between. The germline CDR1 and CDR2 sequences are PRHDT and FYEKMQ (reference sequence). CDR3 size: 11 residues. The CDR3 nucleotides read TGTGCCAGCAGCGGTAGGGAGACCCAGTACTTC. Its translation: CASSGRETQYF.

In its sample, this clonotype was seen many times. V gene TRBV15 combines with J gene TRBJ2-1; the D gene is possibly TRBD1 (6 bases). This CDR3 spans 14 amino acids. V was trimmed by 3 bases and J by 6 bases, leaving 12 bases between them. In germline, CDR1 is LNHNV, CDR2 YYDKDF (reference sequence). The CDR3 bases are TGTGCCACCAGCAGTCCAGGGGTGGTCAATGAGCAGTTCTTC. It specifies CATSSPGVVNEQFF. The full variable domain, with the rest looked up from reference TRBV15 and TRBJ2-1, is DAMVIQNPRYQVTQFGKPVTLSCSQTLNHNVMYWYQQKSSQAPKLLFHYYDKDFNNEADTPDNFQSRRPNTSFCFLDIRSPGLGDTAMYLCATSSPGVVNEQFFGPGTRLTVL.

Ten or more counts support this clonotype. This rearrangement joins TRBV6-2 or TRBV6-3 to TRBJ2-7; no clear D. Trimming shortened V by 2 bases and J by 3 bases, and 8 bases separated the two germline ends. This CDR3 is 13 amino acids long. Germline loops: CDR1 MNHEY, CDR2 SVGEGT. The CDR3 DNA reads TGTGCCAGCAGTTACGTCACACTCTACGAGCAGTACTTC. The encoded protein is CASSYVTLYEQYF.

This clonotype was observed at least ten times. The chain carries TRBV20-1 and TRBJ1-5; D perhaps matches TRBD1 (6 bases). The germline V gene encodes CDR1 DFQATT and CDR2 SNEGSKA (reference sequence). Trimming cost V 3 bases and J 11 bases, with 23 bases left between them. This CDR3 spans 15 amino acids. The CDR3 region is CSASEPGQFRVAQHF. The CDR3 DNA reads TGCAGTGCTAGTGAACCCGGACAGTTTAGGGTAGCCCAGCATTTT.

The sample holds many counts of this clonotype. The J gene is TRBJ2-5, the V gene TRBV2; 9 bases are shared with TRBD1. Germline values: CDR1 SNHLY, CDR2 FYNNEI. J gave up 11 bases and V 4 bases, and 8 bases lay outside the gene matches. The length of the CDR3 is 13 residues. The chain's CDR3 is CASSGTGEGHQYF. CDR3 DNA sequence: TGTGCCAGCAGTGGGACAGGGGAAGGGCATCAGTACTTC.

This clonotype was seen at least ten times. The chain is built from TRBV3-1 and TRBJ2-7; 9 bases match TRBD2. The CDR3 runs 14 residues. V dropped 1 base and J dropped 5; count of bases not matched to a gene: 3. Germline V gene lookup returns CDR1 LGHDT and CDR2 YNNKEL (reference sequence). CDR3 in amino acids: CASSQVSGGNEQYF. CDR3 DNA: TGTGCCAGCAGCCAAGTAAGCGGGGGGAACGAGCAGTACTTC.

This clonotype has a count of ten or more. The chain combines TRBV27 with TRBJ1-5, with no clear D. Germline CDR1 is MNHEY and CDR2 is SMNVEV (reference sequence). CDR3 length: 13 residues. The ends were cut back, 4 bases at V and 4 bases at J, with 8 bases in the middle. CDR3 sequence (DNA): TGTGCCAGCAGTTCCACACTGAATCAGCCCCAGCATTTT. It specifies CASSSTLNQPQHF.

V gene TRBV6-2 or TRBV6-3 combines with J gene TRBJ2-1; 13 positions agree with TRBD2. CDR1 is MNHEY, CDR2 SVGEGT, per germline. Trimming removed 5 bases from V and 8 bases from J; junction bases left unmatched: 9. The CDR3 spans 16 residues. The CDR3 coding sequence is TGTGCCAGCAGTGGAGGGACTAGCGGGGCCTTGGATGAGCAGTTCTTC. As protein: CASSGGTSGALDEQFF.

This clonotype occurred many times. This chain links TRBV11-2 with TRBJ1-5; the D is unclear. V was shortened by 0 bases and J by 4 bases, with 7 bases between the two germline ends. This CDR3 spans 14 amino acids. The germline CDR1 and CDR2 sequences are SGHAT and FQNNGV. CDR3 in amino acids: CASSLDERNQPQHF. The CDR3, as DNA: TGTGCCAGCAGCTTAGATGAGAGGAATCAGCCCCAGCATTTT.

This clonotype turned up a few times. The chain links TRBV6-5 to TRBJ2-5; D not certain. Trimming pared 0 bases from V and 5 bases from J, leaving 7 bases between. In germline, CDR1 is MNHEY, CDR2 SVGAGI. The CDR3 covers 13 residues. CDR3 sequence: CASSYSTWETQYF. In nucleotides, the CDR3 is TGTGCCAGCAGTTACTCCACCTGGGAGACCCAGTACTTC.

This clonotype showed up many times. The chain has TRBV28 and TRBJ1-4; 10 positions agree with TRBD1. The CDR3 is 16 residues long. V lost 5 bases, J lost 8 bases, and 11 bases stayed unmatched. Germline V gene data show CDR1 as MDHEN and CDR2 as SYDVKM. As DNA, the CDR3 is TGTGCCAGCAGTCAAAGCCCGACAGGGGGCTTAGAAAAACTGTTTTTT. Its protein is CASSQSPTGGLEKLFF.

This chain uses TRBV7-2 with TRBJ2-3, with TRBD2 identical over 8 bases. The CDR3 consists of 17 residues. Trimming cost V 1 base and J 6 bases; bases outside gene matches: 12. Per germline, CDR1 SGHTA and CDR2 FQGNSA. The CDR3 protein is CASSLVLGGGTRDTQYF. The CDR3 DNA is TGTGCCAGCAGCTTAGTTTTGGGCGGGGGGACCCGCGATACGCAGTATTTT.

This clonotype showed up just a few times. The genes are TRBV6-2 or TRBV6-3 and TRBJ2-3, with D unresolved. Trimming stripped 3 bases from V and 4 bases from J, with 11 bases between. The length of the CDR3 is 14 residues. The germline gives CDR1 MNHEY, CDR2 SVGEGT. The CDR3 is CASSYGRSADTQYF. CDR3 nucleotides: TGTGCCAGCAGTTATGGTAGAAGCGCAGATACGCAGTATTTT.

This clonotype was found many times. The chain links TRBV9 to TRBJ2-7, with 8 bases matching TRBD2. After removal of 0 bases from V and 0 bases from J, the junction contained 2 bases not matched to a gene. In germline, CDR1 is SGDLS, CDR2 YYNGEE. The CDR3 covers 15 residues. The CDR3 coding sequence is TGTGCCAGCAGCGTAGGGCTAGCGGGCTCCTACGAGCAGTACTTC. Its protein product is CASSVGLAGSYEQYF. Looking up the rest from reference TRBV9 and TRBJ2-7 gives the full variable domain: DSGVTQTPKHLITATGQRVTLRCSPRSGDLSVYWYQQSLDQGLQFLIQYYNGEERAKGNILERFSAQQFPDLHSELNLSSLELGDSALYFCASSVGLAGSYEQYFGPGTRLTVT.

The CDR3 DNA reads as TGTGCCAGCAGCGTATCCTCCCGCCAGACCCTGAACACCGGGGAGCTGTTTTTT. Amino acids: CASSVSSRQTLNTGELFF. V is TRBV9 and J is TRBJ2-2; no clear D. Germline-derived CDR1 and CDR2 are SGDLS and YYNGEE. The CDR3 consists of 18 residues. V lost 1 base, J lost 1 base, and 17 bases lay in between.

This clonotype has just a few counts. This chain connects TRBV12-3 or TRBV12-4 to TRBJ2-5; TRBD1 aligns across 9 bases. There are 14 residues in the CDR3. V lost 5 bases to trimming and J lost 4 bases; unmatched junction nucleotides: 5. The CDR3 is CASSLTDRGETQYF. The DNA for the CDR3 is TGTGCCAGCAGTCTCACGGACAGGGGAGAGACCCAGTACTTC.

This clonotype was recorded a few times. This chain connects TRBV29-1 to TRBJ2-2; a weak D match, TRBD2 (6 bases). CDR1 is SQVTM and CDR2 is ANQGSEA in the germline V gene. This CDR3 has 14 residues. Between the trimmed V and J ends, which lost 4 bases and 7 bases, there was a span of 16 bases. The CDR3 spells CSVAGASVVGELFF. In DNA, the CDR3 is TGCAGCGTTGCTGGGGCTAGCGTGGTCGGGGAGCTGTTTTTT.

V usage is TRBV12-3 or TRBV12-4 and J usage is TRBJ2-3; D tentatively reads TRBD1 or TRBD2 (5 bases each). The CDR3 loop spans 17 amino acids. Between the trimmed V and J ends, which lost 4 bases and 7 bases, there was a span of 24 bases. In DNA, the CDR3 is TGTGCCAGCAGTTCCGCCACGGTGGGACCTATAGGTTATACGCAGTATTTT. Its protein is CASSSATVGPIGYTQYF.

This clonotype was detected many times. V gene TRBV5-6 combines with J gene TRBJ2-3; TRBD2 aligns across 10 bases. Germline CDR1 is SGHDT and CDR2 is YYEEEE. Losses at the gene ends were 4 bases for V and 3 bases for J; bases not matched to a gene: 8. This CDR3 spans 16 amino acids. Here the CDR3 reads CASSPIAGGRTDTQYF. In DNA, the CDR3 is TGTGCCAGCAGCCCGATAGCGGGGGGACGTACAGATACGCAGTATTTT.

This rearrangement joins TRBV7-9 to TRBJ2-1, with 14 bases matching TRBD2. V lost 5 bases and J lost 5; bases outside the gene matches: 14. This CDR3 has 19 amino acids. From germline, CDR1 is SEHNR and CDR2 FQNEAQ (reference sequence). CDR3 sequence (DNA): TGTGCCAGCAGCCAACAGGGACTAGCGGGGGTTGGGTCGGACAATGAGCAGTTCTTC. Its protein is CASSQQGLAGVGSDNEQFF.